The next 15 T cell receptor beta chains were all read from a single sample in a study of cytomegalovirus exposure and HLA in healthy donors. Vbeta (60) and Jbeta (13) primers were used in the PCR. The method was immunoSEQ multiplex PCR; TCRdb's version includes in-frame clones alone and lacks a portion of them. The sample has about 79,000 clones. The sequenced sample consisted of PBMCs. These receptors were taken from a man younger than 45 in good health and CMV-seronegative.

The CDR3 DNA sequence: TGTACCGAAAGGACTAGCGGGGGGTACGAGCAGTACTTC. This sequence encodes CTERTSGGYEQYF. J is TRBJ2-7 and V is TRBV27; 14 bases align to TRBD2. CDR1 is MNHEY, CDR2 SMNVEV, per germline (reference sequence). CDR3 length: 13 residues.

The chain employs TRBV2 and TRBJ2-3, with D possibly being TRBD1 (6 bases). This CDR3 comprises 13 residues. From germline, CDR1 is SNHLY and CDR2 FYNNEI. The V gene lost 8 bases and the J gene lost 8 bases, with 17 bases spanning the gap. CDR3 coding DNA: TGTGCCAGCTCGGGACACCGTGAGGGTACGCAGTATTTT. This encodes CASSGHREGTQYF.

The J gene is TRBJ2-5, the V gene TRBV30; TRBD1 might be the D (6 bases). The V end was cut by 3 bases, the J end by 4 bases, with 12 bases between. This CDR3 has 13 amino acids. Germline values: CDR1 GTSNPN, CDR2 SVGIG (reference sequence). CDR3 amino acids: CAWSEDSTETQYF. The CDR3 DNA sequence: TGTGCCTGGAGCGAGGACAGTACAGAGACCCAGTACTTC.

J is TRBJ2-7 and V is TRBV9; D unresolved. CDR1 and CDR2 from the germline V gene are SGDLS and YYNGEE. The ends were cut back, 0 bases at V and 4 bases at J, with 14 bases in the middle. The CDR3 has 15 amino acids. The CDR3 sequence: CASSVGERSLYEQYF. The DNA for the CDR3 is TGTGCCAGCAGCGTAGGAGAGAGAAGCCTTTACGAGCAGTACTTC. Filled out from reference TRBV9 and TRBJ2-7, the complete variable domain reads DSGVTQTPKHLITATGQRVTLRCSPRSGDLSVYWYQQSLDQGLQFLIQYYNGEERAKGNILERFSAQQFPDLHSELNLSSLELGDSALYFCASSVGERSLYEQYFGPGTRLTVT.

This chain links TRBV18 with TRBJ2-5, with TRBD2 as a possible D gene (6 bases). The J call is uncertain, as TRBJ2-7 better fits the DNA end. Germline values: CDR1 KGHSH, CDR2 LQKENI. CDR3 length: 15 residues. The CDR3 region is CASSPGAGFSYEQYF. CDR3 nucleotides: TGTGCCAGCTCACCAGGTGCGGGGTTCTCCTACGAGCAGTACTTC.

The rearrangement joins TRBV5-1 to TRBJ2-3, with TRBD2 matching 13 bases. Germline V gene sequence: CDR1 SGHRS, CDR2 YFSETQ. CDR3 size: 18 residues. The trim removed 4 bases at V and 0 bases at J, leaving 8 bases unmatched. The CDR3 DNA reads TGCGCCAGCAGCGCCGGACTAGCGGGAGCCGCTAGCACAGATACGCAGTATTTT. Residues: CASSAGLAGAASTDTQYF.

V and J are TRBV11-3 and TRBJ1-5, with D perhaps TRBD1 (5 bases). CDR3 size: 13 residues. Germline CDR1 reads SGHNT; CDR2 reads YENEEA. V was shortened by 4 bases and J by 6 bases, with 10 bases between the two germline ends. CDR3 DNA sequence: TGTGCCAGCAGCTCCAGGGTAGGTCAGCCCCAGCATTTT. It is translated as CASSSRVGQPQHF.

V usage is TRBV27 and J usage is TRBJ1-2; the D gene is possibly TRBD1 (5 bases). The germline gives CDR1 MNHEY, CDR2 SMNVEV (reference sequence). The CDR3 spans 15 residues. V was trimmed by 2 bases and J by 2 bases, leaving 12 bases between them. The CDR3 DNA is TGTGCCAGCAGTTTAGATTTTCAGGGAAACTATGGCTACACCTTC. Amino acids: CASSLDFQGNYGYTF.

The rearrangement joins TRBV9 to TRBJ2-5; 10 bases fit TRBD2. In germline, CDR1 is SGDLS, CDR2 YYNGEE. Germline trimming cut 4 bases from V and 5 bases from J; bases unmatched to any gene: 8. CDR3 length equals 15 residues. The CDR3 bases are TGTGCCAGCAGCCCAACTAGCGGGATCCGGGAGACCCAGTACTTC. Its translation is CASSPTSGIRETQYF.

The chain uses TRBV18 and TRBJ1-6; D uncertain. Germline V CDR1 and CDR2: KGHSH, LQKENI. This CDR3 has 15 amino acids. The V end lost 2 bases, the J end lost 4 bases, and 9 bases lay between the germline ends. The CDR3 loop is CASSPNEAYNSPLHF. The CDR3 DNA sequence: TGTGCCAGCTCACCAAATGAGGCGTATAATTCACCCCTCCACTTT.

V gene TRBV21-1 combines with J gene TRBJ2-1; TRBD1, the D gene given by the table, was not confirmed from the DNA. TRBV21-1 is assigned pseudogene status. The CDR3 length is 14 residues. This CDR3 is CASSAGQHYNEQFF. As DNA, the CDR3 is TGTGCCAGCAGCGCGGGACAGCACTACAATGAGCAGTTCTTC.

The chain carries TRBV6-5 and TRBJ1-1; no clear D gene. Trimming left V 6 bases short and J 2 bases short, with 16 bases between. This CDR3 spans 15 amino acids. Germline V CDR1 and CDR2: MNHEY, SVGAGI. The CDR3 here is CASRAHQGGNTEAFF. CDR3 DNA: TGTGCCAGCAGGGCGCACCAAGGAGGAAACACTGAAGCTTTCTTT.

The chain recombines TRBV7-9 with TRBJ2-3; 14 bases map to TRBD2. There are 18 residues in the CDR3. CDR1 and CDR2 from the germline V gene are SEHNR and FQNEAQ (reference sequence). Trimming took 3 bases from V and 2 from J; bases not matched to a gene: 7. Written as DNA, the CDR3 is TGTGCCAGCAGCTTCCCGGGACTAGCGGGGGCCCTCACAGATACGCAGTATTTT. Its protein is CASSFPGLAGALTDTQYF.

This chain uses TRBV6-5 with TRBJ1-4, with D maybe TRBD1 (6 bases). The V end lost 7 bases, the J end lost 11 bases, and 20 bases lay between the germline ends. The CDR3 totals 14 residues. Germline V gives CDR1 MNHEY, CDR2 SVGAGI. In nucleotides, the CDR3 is TGTGCCAGCAACCGGGAGACAGGCGGGGGGAAACTGTTTTTT. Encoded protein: CASNRETGGGKLFF.

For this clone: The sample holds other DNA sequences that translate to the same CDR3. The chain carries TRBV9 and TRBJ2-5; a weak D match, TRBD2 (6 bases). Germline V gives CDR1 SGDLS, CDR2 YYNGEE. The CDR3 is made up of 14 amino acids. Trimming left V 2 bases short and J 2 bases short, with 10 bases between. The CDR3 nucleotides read TGTGCCAGCAGCGTTGGCGGGGATCAAGAGACCCAGTACTTC. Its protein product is CASSVGGDQETQYF.